This is a list of T cell receptor beta chains from one sample in a study of shared clonotypes between healthy human individuals. Repertoires were generated with immunoSEQ multiplex PCR, while TCRdb's copy carries only in-frame clones and drops some. Seen here are almost 700,000 clones, roughly 94% observed once, and the top ten hold nearly 25%. The sample comprised naive CD8+ T cells sorted from blood. The source is a young man in good health. CDR3s include the opening cysteine and the closing phenylalanine or tryptophan. D genes are given only for firm matches. Clone sizes are given selectively: once, few, many, or a class where the clone is expanded.

>.|TRBV9|.|TRBJ2-1
TGTGCCAGCAGCGTAGATTCGGCTAGCTCCTACAATGAGCAGTTCTTC
CASSVDSASSYNEQFF
>.|TRBV7-9|.|TRBJ1-2
TGTGCCAGCAGCTTTTCTACAGGGCACGGCTACACCTTC
CASSFSTGHGYTF
>once|TRBV27|TRBD2|TRBJ2-2
TGTGCCAGCAGTTTCTACACTAGCGGGAGTTCCACCGGGGAGCTGTTTTTT
CASSFYTSGSSTGELFF
>.|TRBV10-3|.|TRBJ2-7
TGTGCCATCAGAGACTTACTCTCCTACGAGCAGTACTTC
CAIRDLLSYEQYF
>.|TRBV5-8|.|TRBJ2-5
TGTGCCAGCAGCTTGGATATAGAGGGGCGCGGAGAGACCCAGTACTTC
CASSLDIEGRGETQYF
>.|TRBV4-1|.|TRBJ2-2
TGCGCCAGCAGCCAAGAAGTGCTAACGGGGACCTCCGCCGGGGAGCTGTTTTTT
CASSQEVLTGTSAGELFF
>.|TRBV14|.|TRBJ2-7
TGTGCCAGCAGCCAAGATCCTTTTCACGAGCAGTACTTC
CASSQDPFHEQYF
>.|TRBV7-9|TRBD1|TRBJ2-1
TGTGCCAGCAGCTTAGCCGGGACAGAGTCCAATGAGCAGTTCTTC
CASSLAGTESNEQFF
>.|TRBV29-1|TRBD2|TRBJ2-1
TGCAGCGCCCCACAGCTAAATAGCGGGACGACTTCCTACAATGAGCAGTTCTTC
CSAPQLNSGTTSYNEQFF
>.|TRBV19|TRBD2|TRBJ2-1
TGTGCCAGTCAGGCTAGCGGGACCGAGCAGTTCTTC
CASQASGTEQFF
>.|TRBV27|TRBD2|TRBJ2-3
TGTGCCAGCAGTTTAAGCCGCGGGAGATCCACAGATACGCAGTATTTT
CASSLSRGRSTDTQYF
>.|TRBV5-8|TRBD2|TRBJ2-5
TGTGCCAGCAGCTTCGGACTAGCGGGCGAAGGGGCGACCCAGTACTTC
CASSFGLAGEGATQYF
>.|TRBV27|TRBD1|TRBJ2-7
TGTGCCAGCAGTCTAACAGGGGACCGCTCCTACGAGCAGTACTTC
CASSLTGDRSYEQYF
>few|TRBV19|.|TRBJ2-7
TGTGCCAGTAGTATTTACTCCGGAGTCGCCTACGAGCAGTACTTC
CASSIYSGVAYEQYF
>.|TRBV7-9|.|TRBJ1-4
TGTGCCAGCAGCTTAGGGTTCGGTTTGAATGAAAAACTGTTTTTT
CASSLGFGLNEKLFF
>.|TRBV4-2|.|TRBJ2-7
TGTGCCAGCAGCCAAGAAACGGTTTCCTACGAGCAGTACTTC
CASSQETVSYEQYF
>.|TRBV29-1|.|TRBJ2-7
TGCAGCGTTTGGGCAGCTACCTACGAGCAGTACTTC
CSVWAATYEQYF
>.|TRBV28|.|TRBJ2-7
TGTGCCAGCAGTTTCGGGTGGGCTAGCCGAACCTACGAGCAGTACTTC
CASSFGWASRTYEQYF
>once|TRBV28|.|TRBJ2-5
TGTGCCAGCAGTTTATGGGTTTACAAAGAGACCCAGTACTTC
CASSLWVYKETQYF
>.|TRBV9|TRBD1|TRBJ2-1
TGTGCCAGCAGGGGAGGGGACAGGGACCATGAGCAGTTCTTC
CASRGGDRDHEQFF
>.|TRBV27|TRBD2|TRBJ2-5
TGTGCCAGCAGTCTATTAGCGGGCGGGGAGACCCAGTACTTC
CASSLLAGGETQYF
>.|TRBV7-9|TRBD2|TRBJ2-5
TGTGCCAGCAGCACTCTAGCGGAACAAGAGACCCAGTACTTC
CASSTLAEQETQYF
>.|TRBV4-3|TRBD1|TRBJ1-2
TGCGCCAGCAGCCAAGGGACAGGGAACTATGGCTACACCTTC
CASSQGTGNYGYTF
>.|TRBV11-2|TRBD2|TRBJ2-2
TGTGCCAGCAGCTTAGGGGGACTAGCGGGAGCCGGGGAGCTGTTTTTT
CASSLGGLAGAGELFF
>.|TRBV14|TRBD1|TRBJ2-2
TGTGCCAGCAGCCAAGGACAGGGGAACACCGGGGAGCTGTTTTTT
CASSQGQGNTGELFF
>.|TRBV28|TRBD1|TRBJ2-7
TGTGCCAGCAGCCTAATAGTAGTTACAGGGGGTCGAACCTACGAGCAGTACTTC
CASSLIVVTGGRTYEQYF
>.|TRBV15|.|TRBJ2-6
TGTGCCACCGCGGAGGGGATGGCTGGGGCCAACGTCCTGACTTTC
CATAEGMAGANVLTF
>.|TRBV29-1|TRBD2|TRBJ2-3
TGCAGCGTTGTTTGGGGGGGGGTGTCCACAGATACGCAGTATTTT
CSVVWGGVSTDTQYF
>.|TRBV25-1|.|TRBJ2-7
TGTGCCAGCAGCCCAAAAGGGGCCCGCGAGCAGTACTTC
CASSPKGAREQYF
>.|TRBV12-5|.|TRBJ2-1
TGTGCTAGTGGGTATCCCCAGCAGTTCTTC
CASGYPQQFF
>.|TRBV25-1|.|TRBJ2-5
TGTGCCAGCAAAGAGGACTATTCAGAGACCCAGTACTTC
CASKEDYSETQYF
>.|TRBV6-1|.|TRBJ2-3
TGTGCCAGCAGTGACCCTTTTCGGCGGGAAAACCTTCGGGCAGATACGCAGTATTTT
CASSDPFRRENLRADTQYF
>.|TRBV27|.|TRBJ2-2
TGTGCCAGCAGTTGGGGCGCGAACACCGGGGAGCTGTTTTTT
CASSWGANTGELFF
>.|TRBV14|.|TRBJ1-1
TGTGCCAGCAGCCATTACAGGAATCTGAACACTGAAGCTTTCTTT
CASSHYRNLNTEAFF
>.|TRBV7-9|.|TRBJ2-5
TGTGCCAGCAGCTTATTCGACTCATCGACGGGGGAGACCCAGTACTTC
CASSLFDSSTGETQYF